The sample holds many counts of the clone carrying this TCR beta chain. Its antigen is not identified. This specimen belongs to a study of T cells in Graves' hyperthyroidism and ophthalmopathy. Whole-study findings and limits: Classification by a 13 V-J model distinguished ophthalmopathy from stable hyperthyroidism.

Diagnosis of hyperthyroidism was new in patients aged 18 to 65, and its duration was under 2 months. Authors of the study amplified TCR beta CDR3 regions from RNA transcripts. The HTBI set primed first-round TCR CDR3 RT-PCR. TCRdb ran MiXCR on the multiplex PCR reads and lists one entry per CDR3 protein. The sample records more than 550,000 distinct CDR3 sequences, around a sixth being singletons. The CDR3 spans 20 residues. The V gene end was trimmed by 2 bases and the J gene end by 7 bases; junction bases not matched to a gene: 17. Germline assignment: CDR1 MDHEN and CDR2 SYDVKM. The chain joins TRBV28 to TRBJ2-1, with 13 bases lining up with TRBD2. Sequenced sample: blood. The sequence was obtained from a man aged 50-59 years with Graves' hyperthyroidism. The CDR3 here is CASSLRTSGRFPSAGNEQFF. DNA for the CDR3: TGTGCCAGCAGTTTACGGACTAGCGGGAGATTTCCGTCGGCCGGAAATGAGCAGTTCTTC.